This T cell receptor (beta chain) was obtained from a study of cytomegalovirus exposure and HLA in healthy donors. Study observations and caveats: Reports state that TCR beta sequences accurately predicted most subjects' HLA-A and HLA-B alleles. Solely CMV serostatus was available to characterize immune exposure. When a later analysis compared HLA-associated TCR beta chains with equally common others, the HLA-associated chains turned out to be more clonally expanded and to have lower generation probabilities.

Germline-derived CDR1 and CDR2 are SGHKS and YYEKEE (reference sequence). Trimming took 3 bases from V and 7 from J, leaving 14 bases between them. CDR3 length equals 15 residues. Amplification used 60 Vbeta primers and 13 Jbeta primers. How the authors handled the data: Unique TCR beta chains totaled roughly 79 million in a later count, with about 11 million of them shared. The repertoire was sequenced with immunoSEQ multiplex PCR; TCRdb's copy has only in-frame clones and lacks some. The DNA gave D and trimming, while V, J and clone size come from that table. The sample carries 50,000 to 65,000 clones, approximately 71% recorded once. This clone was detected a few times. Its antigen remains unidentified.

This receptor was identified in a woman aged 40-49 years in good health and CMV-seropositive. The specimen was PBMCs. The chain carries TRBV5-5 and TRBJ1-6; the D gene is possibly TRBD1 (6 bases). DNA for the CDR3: TGTGCCAGCAGCTCGGGAGGGGGGGGGAATTCACCCCTCCACTTT. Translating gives CASSSGGGGNSPLHF.